Shown below are 11 T cell receptor beta chains from a single sample sequenced in a study of shared clonotypes between healthy human individuals. CD45RO-negative cells were positively selected for CCR7, leaving out terminally differentiated effector memory CD45RA+ cells. Some clones are missing from TCRdb's copy, which holds only in-frame ones; the method was immunoSEQ multiplex PCR. The table records 550,000 to 750,000 clones, approximately 90% of them present only once. Sequencing was carried out using naive CD8+ T cells sorted from blood. All receptors come from a man between 25 and 39 years old in good health.

The genes are TRBV28 and TRBJ2-1, with D unresolved. Trimming left V 6 bases short and J 0 bases short, with 9 bases between. The V gene's germline CDR1 is MDHEN and CDR2 SYDVKM. This CDR3 comprises 14 residues. The CDR3 region is CASRPWSSYNEQFF. The CDR3 nucleotides read TGTGCCAGCAGGCCGTGGAGCTCCTACAATGAGCAGTTCTTC.

The rearrangement uses TRBV6-5 and TRBJ2-7, with 7 bases lining up with TRBD1. Germline CDR1 is MNHEY and CDR2 is SVGAGI. The CDR3 sequence is 16 residues long. Trimming at V came to 0 bases and at J to 1 base, leaving 6 bases not matched to a gene. The CDR3 region has the DNA TGTGCCAGCAGTTACTCTAGGGACAGCCTTTCCTACGAGCAGTACTTC. This gives the protein CASSYSRDSLSYEQYF.

The J gene is TRBJ2-1, the V gene TRBV27; weak D call: TRBD1 (5 bases). This CDR3 is built from 15 residues. Germline loops: CDR1 MNHEY, CDR2 SMNVEV (reference sequence). V was shortened by 5 bases and J by 4 bases, with 15 bases between the two germline ends. As DNA, the CDR3 is TGTGCCAGCAGTCCCCCCCCCACAGGTTACAATGAGCAGTTCTTC. This codes for CASSPPPTGYNEQFF.

The chain combines TRBV6-1 with TRBJ2-7; TRBD1 might be the D (6 bases). V shed 3 bases and J shed 4 bases, with 7 bases lying between them. Germline loops: CDR1 MNHNS, CDR2 SASEGT. The CDR3 consists of 12 residues. This chain's CDR3 is CASSETGYEQYF. CDR3 DNA: TGTGCCAGCAGTGAGACAGGTTACGAGCAGTACTTC.

V usage is TRBV4-1 and J usage is TRBJ2-1; 7 positions match TRBD2. With 4 bases clipped from V and 9 bases from J, the junction kept 15 bases outside the gene matches. This CDR3 has 16 amino acids. Per germline, CDR1 MGHRA and CDR2 YSYEKL. CDR3 sequence reads: CASSLHAGDVISEQFF. The DNA of the CDR3 is TGCGCCAGCAGCCTCCATGCGGGAGACGTGATCAGTGAGCAGTTCTTC.

This chain uses TRBV6-1 with TRBJ2-1, with no clear D. V lost 4 bases and J lost 8, with 18 bases in between. The CDR3 sequence is 15 residues long. Per germline, CDR1 MNHNS and CDR2 SASEGT. The CDR3 loop is CASSGWAQASDEQFF. In DNA, the CDR3 is TGTGCCAGCAGTGGGTGGGCCCAAGCCAGTGATGAGCAGTTCTTC.

This chain uses TRBV29-1 with TRBJ1-1; possible D gene TRBD1, 5 bases. Germline CDR1 and CDR2: SQVTM and ANQGSEA. V gave up 4 bases and J gave up 5 bases, with 11 bases separating them. The CDR3 totals 12 residues. For the CDR3, the DNA is TGCAGCGTTGTCGGGGGAAGGACTGAAGCTTTCTTT. Its protein is CSVVGGRTEAFF.

The rearrangement uses TRBV7-8 and TRBJ2-7, with unresolved D. Looked up from germline, CDR1 is SGHVS and CDR2 is FQNEAQ. The CDR3 extends over 13 amino acids. V was shortened by 7 bases and J by 2 bases, with 12 bases between the two germline ends. Written as DNA, the CDR3 is TGTGCCAGCACCACCGCGGAAACCTACGAGCAGTACTTC. Its translation: CASTTAETYEQYF.

This clone is a singleton in its sample. Other DNA sequences in this sample translate to the same CDR3. The chain has TRBV13 and TRBJ2-7; no definite D call. Between the trimmed V and J ends, which lost 3 bases and 0 bases, there was a span of 9 bases. There are 14 residues in the CDR3. Germline V gene data show CDR1 as PRHDT and CDR2 as FYEKMQ (reference sequence). The CDR3 here is CASSLGSSSYEQYF. The CDR3 nucleotides read TGTGCCAGCAGCTTGGGATCGAGCTCCTACGAGCAGTACTTC.

Comment on this clone: The junction does not match germline at one end; this may be a read error. The chain uses TRBV7-9 and TRBJ2-7; 7 bases match TRBD2. This CDR3 has 14 amino acids. Germline-derived CDR1 and CDR2 are SEHNR and FQNEAQ (reference sequence). The CDR3 region is CASSLAGKGYEQYF. Here the CDR3 DNA reads TGTGCCAGCAGTTTAGCGGGTAAGGGATACGAGCAGTACTTC.

This chain links TRBV9 with TRBJ2-3, with TRBD1 as a possible D gene (5 bases). CDR3 length: 14 residues. Trimming left V 6 bases short and J 6 bases short, with 17 bases between. Looked up from germline, CDR1 is SGDLS and CDR2 is YYNGEE. The CDR3 loop is CASTPFRGADTQYF. As DNA, the CDR3 is TGTGCCAGCACCCCCTTTAGGGGTGCCGATACGCAGTATTTT.